This T cell receptor beta chain was found in a study of a mutant IDH1 vaccine in newly diagnosed glioma. Study-wide background: Previous care, which was radiotherapy, temozolomide, or both, most often involved both.

As regards this clone: As yet, its antigen is unknown.

Germline CDR1 is SGHDN and CDR2 is FVKESK. The CDR3 contains 15 residues. J lost 0 bases, V lost 4 bases, and 5 bases had no gene match. Points from the study as a whole: It was over 85% of patients that developed vaccine-induced immune responses. Pseudoprogression appeared unlinked to shifts in leading peripheral T cell clonotypes.

The method was immunoSEQ multiplex PCR; TCRdb's version includes in-frame clones alone and lacks a portion of them. The table includes approximately 24,000 clones, around 73% detected once. Time point here: week 11, during vaccination. The study gave 300 ug of mutant IDH1 20-mer peptide per vaccine dose, with topical imiquimod. This TCR came from a woman aged 18-35 years with glioma. The sequenced sample was PBMCs, obtained from a glioma patient whose treatment included an IDH1 peptide vaccine. The chain joins TRBV14 to TRBJ2-7; 8 bases agree with TRBD1. The CDR3, as DNA: TGTGCCAGCAGCCGTCGACAGGGGACCTCCTACGAGCAGTACTTC. This gives the protein CASSRRQGTSYEQYF.